The clone carrying this T cell receptor (beta chain) was detected once. Antigen specificity is unknown. RNA served as the template for amplifying TCR beta CDR3 regions. The workflow started with a first-round RT-PCR run with HTBI primers and then moved on to a second-round multiplex PCR. TCRdb re-called the multiplex PCR reads through MiXCR, storing one row per CDR3 protein. There are roughly 700,000 distinct CDR3 sequences in the sample; approximately 40% occur only once, and less than 55% lies in the top ten. The junction had 6 bases not matched to a gene; V was cut back by 5 bases and J by 3 bases. Germline V lookup: CDR1 MGHDK, CDR2 SYGVNS. The CDR3 extends over 15 amino acids. This sample is drawn from a study of Graves' ophthalmopathy and Graves' hyperthyroidism. Study conclusions and caveats: Using a 13-signature model, the authors split ophthalmopathy from stable hyperthyroidism, with roughly 90% sensitivity and roughly 80% specificity. Blood contained most expanded thyroid clonotypes exceeding 0.001 frequency.

The sequence was obtained from an adult man with Graves' ophthalmopathy. The V gene is TRBV25-1, the J gene TRBJ1-1; TRBD1 aligns across 10 bases. The specimen was peripheral blood. CDR3 sequence: CASSLTTGGHTEAFF. The CDR3 region has the DNA TGTGCCAGCAGTCTAACGACAGGGGGCCACACTGAAGCTTTCTTT.